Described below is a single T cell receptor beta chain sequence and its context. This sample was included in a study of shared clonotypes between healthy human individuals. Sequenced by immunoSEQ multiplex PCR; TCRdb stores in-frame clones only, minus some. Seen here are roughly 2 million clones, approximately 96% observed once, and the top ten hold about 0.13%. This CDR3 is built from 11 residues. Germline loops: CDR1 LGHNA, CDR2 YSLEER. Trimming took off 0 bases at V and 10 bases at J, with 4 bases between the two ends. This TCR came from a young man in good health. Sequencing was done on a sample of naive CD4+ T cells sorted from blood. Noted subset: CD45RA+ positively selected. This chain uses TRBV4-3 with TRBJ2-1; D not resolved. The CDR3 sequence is CASSQEGEQFF. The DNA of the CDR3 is TGCGCCAGCAGCCAAGAGGGGGAGCAGTTCTTC.